This note documents a single T cell receptor (beta chain) sequence. The junction departs from the called germline gene at one end, perhaps through a read error. This entry belongs to a study of blood T cells in healthy people across ages. There are 15 residues in the CDR3. Looked up from germline, CDR1 is SGHTA and CDR2 is FQGNSA. Then a second PCR, running roughly 7 to 11 cycles, was carried out with a sample-barcoded 5' primer and a J-beta primer mix. Every cDNA was tagged by a template-switch adaptor with 12 random nucleotides. TCRdb analysed the 5' RACE reads with MiXCR anew, one entry per CDR3 protein. In the table there are about 1.1 million distinct CDR3 sequences, 35% to 45% of which are singletons.

Sequenced input: blood. The V and J genes are TRBV7-2 and TRBJ1-2, with 10 bases matching TRBD1. This TCR was sampled from a man in his late teens or twenties in good health. CDR3 loop: CASSLVDRGLYGYIF. The CDR3 DNA reads TGTGCCAGCAGCTTAGTCGACAGGGGGCTGTATGGCTACATCTTC.